These 23 T cell receptor beta chains were all obtained from the same sample, sequenced in a study of OX40 agonist ivuxolimab in advanced cancers. TCRdb keeps only in-frame clones here, not all; method: immunoSEQ multiplex PCR. The table includes around 86,000 clones, more than 80% detected once. The sample in question was CD4+ or CD8+ T cells sorted from blood, obtained in a trial of the OX40 agonist ivuxolimab. The source is an adult with an advanced solid tumor such as melanoma, head and neck, liver or kidney cancer.

This chain connects TRBV19 to TRBJ2-7; D gene ambiguous. V dropped 6 bases and J dropped 0 bases, with 12 bases sitting between them. Germline loops: CDR1 LNHDA, CDR2 SQIVND (reference sequence). The CDR3 has 14 residues. CDR3 protein: CASRLMTTSYEQYF. CDR3 in DNA: TGTGCCAGTAGGTTAATGACCACCTCCTACGAGCAGTACTTC.

The chain's CDR3 is CASSLGEGYGETQYF. CDR3 DNA: TGTGCCAGCAGCCTCGGGGAGGGGTATGGGGAGACCCAGTACTTC. The rearrangement uses TRBV2 and TRBJ2-5; 7 bases agree with TRBD2. The CDR3 sequence is 15 residues long. CDR1 is SNHLY and CDR2 is FYNNEI in the germline V gene. V lost 6 bases to trimming and J lost 5 bases; unmatched junction nucleotides: 12.

This clone was picked up one time. The genes are TRBV7-9 and TRBJ2-1; 7 bases are a match to TRBD2. J was trimmed by 4 bases and V by 8 bases; bases with no gene match: 2. Germline V gene lookup returns CDR1 SEHNR and CDR2 FQNEAQ (reference sequence). This CDR3 region has 12 residues. Written as DNA, the CDR3 is TGTGCCAGCGGCGGGGGTTACAATGAGCAGTTCTTC. It translates to CASGGGYNEQFF.

The chain couples TRBV7-3 to TRBJ2-2; D unclear. Trimming pared 4 bases from V and 1 base from J, leaving 13 bases between. There are 16 residues in the CDR3. Germline values: CDR1 SGHTA, CDR2 FQGTGA. CDR3 in DNA: TGTGCCAGCAGCTCCCCGTTGTCAATGAACACCGGGGAGCTGTTTTTT. This encodes CASSSPLSMNTGELFF. The full variable domain, its missing parts supplied by reference TRBV7-3 and TRBJ2-2, is GAGVSQTPSNKVTEKGKYVELRCDPISGHTALYWYRQSLGQGPEFLIYFQGTGAADDSGLPNDRFFAVRPEGSVSTLKIQRTERGDSAVYLCASSSPLSMNTGELFFGEGSRLTVL.

This rearrangement joins TRBV18 to TRBJ2-2; D might be TRBD1 (6 bases). Germline V gene data show CDR1 as KGHSH and CDR2 as LQKENI. V shed 6 bases and J shed 0 bases, with 11 bases lying between them. CDR3 length: 15 amino acids. The DNA for the CDR3 is TGTGCCAGCTCCCCCCAGGGGACGAACACCGGGGAGCTGTTTTTT. Translated: CASSPQGTNTGELFF.

The J gene is TRBJ1-1, the V gene TRBV28; TRBD1 aligns across 9 bases. Germline trimming cut 2 bases from V and 4 bases from J; bases unmatched to any gene: 5. CDR1 is MDHEN, CDR2 SYDVKM, per germline. The CDR3 length is 15 residues. CDR3 coding DNA: TGTGCCAGCAGTTTACCGGGACAGGGACGCACTGAAGCTTTCTTT. This sequence encodes CASSLPGQGRTEAFF.

The chain uses TRBV29-1 and TRBJ1-1; TRBD1 matches 7 bases. The CDR3 covers 16 residues. V lost 5 bases and J lost 1; bases outside the gene matches: 13. Germline V lookup: CDR1 SQVTM, CDR2 ANQGSEA. The CDR3 DNA is TGCAGCGTTTCGGACAGGACCTACCGGGGGAACACTGAAGCTTTCTTT. Translated, it gives CSVSDRTYRGNTEAFF.

The CDR3 coding sequence is TGTGCCAGTGGACAGGGTACCGGGGAAAAACTGTTTTTT. It translates to CASGQGTGEKLFF. This chain joins TRBV19 and TRBJ1-4; 8 bases align to TRBD1. The CDR3 is 13 amino acids. Germline V gene sequence: CDR1 LNHDA, CDR2 SQIVND (reference sequence). V shed 8 bases, J shed 8 bases, and the junction held 7 bases outside the gene matches.

This clone was observed a handful of times. The chain has TRBV18 and TRBJ1-1; TRBD1 aligns across 7 bases. V dropped 0 bases and J dropped 4; count of bases not matched to a gene: 2. This CDR3 contains 14 residues. Germline CDR1 KGHSH, CDR2 LQKENI. CDR3 bases: TGTGCCAGCTCACCACCGGGACAGCTCACTGAAGCTTTCTTT. Translated: CASSPPGQLTEAFF.

The J gene is TRBJ2-3, the V gene TRBV7-9, with TRBD1 identical over 9 bases. Germline V gene sequence: CDR1 SEHNR, CDR2 FQNEAQ (reference sequence). The CDR3 contains 17 residues. V was pared by 1 base and J by 0 bases, with 5 bases of the junction left unmatched. The CDR3 bases are TGTGCCAGCAGCTTAGTTGGGACAGGGACTAGCACAGATACGCAGTATTTT. Translation: CASSLVGTGTSTDTQYF.

The CDR3: CASSLGTARGEEKLFF. CDR3 nucleotides: TGTGCCAGCAGCTTGGGGACCGCTCGAGGGGAGGAAAAACTGTTTTTT. This chain uses TRBV5-6 with TRBJ1-4; tentative D call: TRBD1 (5 bases). V lost 0 bases and J 8 bases, leaving 17 bases between the germline ends. Per germline, CDR1 SGHDT and CDR2 YYEEEE. This CDR3 has 16 residues.

The chain is built from TRBV5-1 and TRBJ1-1; no definite D call. This CDR3 spans 14 amino acids. In germline, CDR1 is SGHRS, CDR2 YFSETQ. Trimming stripped 4 bases from V and 1 base from J, with 11 bases between. CDR3 in amino acids: CASSPFQENTEAFF. CDR3 DNA: TGCGCCAGCAGCCCCTTCCAGGAGAACACTGAAGCTTTCTTT.

The J gene is TRBJ2-7, the V gene TRBV27; D gene ambiguous. CDR1 and CDR2 from the germline V gene are MNHEY and SMNVEV (reference sequence). The CDR3 runs 13 residues. Trimming pared 5 bases from V and 2 bases from J, leaving 10 bases between. The CDR3 here is CASSPLPPYEQYV. CDR3 DNA: TGTGCCAGCAGTCCGCTTCCTCCCTACGAGCAGTACGTC.

This clone was found once. CDR3 in amino acids: CASSPGTQYQETQYF. The CDR3 nucleotides read TGTGCCAGCAGCCCCGGGACCCAGTACCAAGAGACCCAGTACTTC. V and J are TRBV14 and TRBJ2-5, with D perhaps given as TRBD1 or TRBD2 (5 bases each). V was shortened by 4 bases and J by 0 bases, with 12 bases between the two germline ends. The CDR3 runs to 15 residues. The germline gives CDR1 SGHDN, CDR2 FVKESK.

This clone showed up just once. This chain uses TRBV9 with TRBJ2-2; 10 nucleotides align to TRBD2. Germline assignment: CDR1 SGDLS and CDR2 YYNGEE. Unmatched junction bases numbered 7, after V lost 1 base and J lost 7 bases. The CDR3 runs to 16 residues. CDR3 bases: TGTGCCAGCAGCGTACAGAGCGGGGGGGCCTACGGGGAGCTGTTTTTT. Translation gives CASSVQSGGAYGELFF.

The chain combines TRBV5-8 with TRBJ1-3; no definite D call. Trimming pared 4 bases from V and 3 bases from J, leaving 17 bases between. The germline gives CDR1 SGHTS, CDR2 YDEGEE. The CDR3 has 16 residues. The CDR3 DNA reads as TGTGCCAGCAGCCGTGGGAGTGGGCAGAATGGAAACACCATATATTTT. This encodes CASSRGSGQNGNTIYF.

The genes are TRBV5-1 and TRBJ2-2; 16 bases fit TRBD2. The CDR3 length is 16 residues. CDR1 and CDR2 from the germline V gene are SGHRS and YFSETQ. Trimming took 4 bases from V and 6 from J; bases not matched to a gene: 3. In nucleotides, the CDR3 is TGCGCCAGCAGCCCCGGGACTAGCGGGGGGGCCGGGGAGCTGTTTTTT. Translating it yields CASSPGTSGGAGELFF. The full variable domain, completed using reference TRBV5-1 and TRBJ2-2, is KAGVTQTPRYLIKTRGQQVTLSCSPISGHRSVSWYQQTPGQGLQFLFEYFSETQRNKGNFPGRFSGRQFSNSRSEMNVSTLELGDSALYLCASSPGTSGGAGELFFGEGSRLTVL.

This chain connects TRBV4-2 to TRBJ1-4; D gene ambiguous. V was shortened by 0 bases and J by 8 bases, with 7 bases between the two germline ends. Looked up from germline, CDR1 is LGHNA and CDR2 is YNFKEQ. This CDR3 spans 13 amino acids. CDR3 sequence: CASSQDQKEKLFF. In DNA form, the CDR3 reads TGTGCCAGCAGCCAAGATCAAAAGGAAAAACTGTTTTTT.

This clone was counted only a few times. This chain links TRBV19 with TRBJ1-1; D is perhaps TRBD1 (5 bases). Germline CDR1 LNHDA, CDR2 SQIVND (reference sequence). V was pared by 9 bases and J by 3 bases, with 20 bases between. The CDR3 extends over 15 amino acids. The CDR3 region is CASGRGKGSDTEAFF. CDR3 in DNA: TGTGCCAGCGGGCGGGGGAAAGGTAGCGACACTGAAGCTTTCTTT.

V gene TRBV5-1 combines with J gene TRBJ1-1, with a possible D match to TRBD1 (5 bases). V gave up 0 bases and J gave up 4 bases, with 7 bases separating them. Germline CDR1 reads SGHRS; CDR2 reads YFSETQ. This CDR3 has 13 residues. The DNA for the CDR3 is TGCGCCAGCAGCTTGGAGGGGTCCACTGAAGCTTTCTTT. This gives the protein CASSLEGSTEAFF.

This sequence joins TRBV27 and TRBJ2-5; 8 positions agree with TRBD1. CDR1 MNHEY and CDR2 SMNVEV come from the germline V gene (reference sequence). With 5 bases clipped from V and 5 bases from J, the junction kept 7 bases outside the gene matches. This CDR3 spans 14 amino acids. The CDR3 is CASSTGQGRETQYF. The CDR3 DNA reads as TGTGCCAGCAGTACTGGACAGGGTCGCGAGACCCAGTACTTC.

The genes are TRBV29-1 and TRBJ1-1, with D unclear. Deletions cut 6 bases from V and 5 bases from J, with 19 bases between. Per the germline V gene, CDR1 is SQVTM and CDR2 is ANQGSEA. CDR3 length: 14 amino acids. CDR3 region: CSVGPDQSLTEAFF. CDR3 bases: TGCAGCGTCGGCCCTGACCAGAGCTTGACTGAAGCTTTCTTT. The entire variable domain, with the rest obtained from reference TRBV29-1 and TRBJ1-1, is as follows: SAVISQKPSRDICQRGTSLTIQCQVDSQVTMMFWYRQQPGQSLTLIATANQGSEATYESGFVIDKFPISRPNLTFSTLTVSNMSPEDSSIYLCSVGPDQSLTEAFFGQGTRLTVV.

The rearrangement links TRBV5-6 to TRBJ1-6, with 10 nucleotides matching TRBD1. After removal of 4 bases from V and 4 bases from J, the junction contained 2 bases not matched to a gene. CDR1 SGHDT and CDR2 YYEEEE come from the germline V gene. The CDR3 has 15 residues. CDR3: CASSRTGGYNSPLHF. The CDR3 bases are TGTGCCAGCAGCCGGACAGGGGGTTATAATTCACCCCTCCACTTT.